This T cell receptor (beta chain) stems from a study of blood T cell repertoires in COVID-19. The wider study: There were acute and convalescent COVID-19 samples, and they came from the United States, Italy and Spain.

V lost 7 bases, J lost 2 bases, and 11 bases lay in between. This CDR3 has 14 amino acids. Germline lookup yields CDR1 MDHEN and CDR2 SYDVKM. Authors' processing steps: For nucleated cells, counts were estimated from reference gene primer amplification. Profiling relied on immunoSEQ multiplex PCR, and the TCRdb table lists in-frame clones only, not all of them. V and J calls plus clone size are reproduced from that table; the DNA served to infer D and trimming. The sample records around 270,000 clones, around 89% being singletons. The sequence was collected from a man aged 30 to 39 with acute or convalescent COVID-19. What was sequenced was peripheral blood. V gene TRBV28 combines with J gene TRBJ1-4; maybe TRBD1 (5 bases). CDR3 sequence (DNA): TGTGCCAGCATCCAGGGCTTCACTAATGAAAAACTGTTTTTT. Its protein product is CASIQGFTNEKLFF.